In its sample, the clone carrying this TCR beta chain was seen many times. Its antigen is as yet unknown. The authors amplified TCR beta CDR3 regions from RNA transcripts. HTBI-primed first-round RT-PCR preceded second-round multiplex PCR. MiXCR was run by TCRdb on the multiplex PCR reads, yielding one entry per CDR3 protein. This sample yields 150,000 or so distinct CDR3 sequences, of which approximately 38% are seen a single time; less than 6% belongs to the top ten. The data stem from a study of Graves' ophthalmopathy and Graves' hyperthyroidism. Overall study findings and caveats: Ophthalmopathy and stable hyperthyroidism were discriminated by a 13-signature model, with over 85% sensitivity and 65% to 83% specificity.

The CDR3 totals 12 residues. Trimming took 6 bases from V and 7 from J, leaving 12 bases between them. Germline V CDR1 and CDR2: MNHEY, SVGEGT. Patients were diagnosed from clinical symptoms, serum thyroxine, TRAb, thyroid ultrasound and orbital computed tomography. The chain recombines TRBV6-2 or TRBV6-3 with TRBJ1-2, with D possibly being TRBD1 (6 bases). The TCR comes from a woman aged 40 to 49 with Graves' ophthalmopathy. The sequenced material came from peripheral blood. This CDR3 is CASRPTGSGYTF. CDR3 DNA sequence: TGTGCCAGCAGACCAACAGGGAGTGGCTACACCTTC.